Given below is one TCR beta chain in context. This record belongs to a study of shared clonotypes between healthy human individuals. Germline CDR1 SGHTA, CDR2 FQGNSA. With 7 bases removed from V and 0 bases from J, the gap between germline ends came to 13 bases. The CDR3 sequence is 14 residues long. Produced via immunoSEQ multiplex PCR; TCRdb's table is partial and in-frame only. The data contain more than 2,000,000 clones, more than 90% of them singletons. V and J are TRBV7-2 and TRBJ2-7, with a possible D match to TRBD2 (5 bases). What was sequenced was naive CD4+ T cells sorted from blood. Subset indicated: CD45RA+ positively selected. The TCR originated in a man between 18 and 29 years old in good health. Written as DNA, the CDR3 is TGTGCCAGCACCCCCGCGGGTTACTCCTACGAGCAGTACTTC. This sequence encodes CASTPAGYSYEQYF.